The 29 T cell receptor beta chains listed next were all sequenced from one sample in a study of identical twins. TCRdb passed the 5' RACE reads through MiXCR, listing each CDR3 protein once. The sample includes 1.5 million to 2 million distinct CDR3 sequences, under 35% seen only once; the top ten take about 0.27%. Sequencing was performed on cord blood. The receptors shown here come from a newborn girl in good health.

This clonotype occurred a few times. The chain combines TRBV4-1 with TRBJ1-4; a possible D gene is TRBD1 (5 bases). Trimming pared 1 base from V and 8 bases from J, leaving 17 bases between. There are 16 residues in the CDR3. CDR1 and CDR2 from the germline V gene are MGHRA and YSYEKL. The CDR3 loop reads CASSQAVGWGIEKLFF. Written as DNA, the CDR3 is TGCGCCAGCAGCCAAGCGGTGGGCTGGGGGATAGAAAAACTGTTTTTT.

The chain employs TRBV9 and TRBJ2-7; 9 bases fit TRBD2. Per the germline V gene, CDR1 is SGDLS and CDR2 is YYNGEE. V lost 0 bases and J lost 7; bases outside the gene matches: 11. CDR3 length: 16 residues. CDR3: CASSVVAGVVYNEQYF. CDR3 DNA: TGTGCCAGCAGCGTAGTAGCGGGGGTAGTGTACAATGAGCAGTACTTC.

The CDR3 protein is CASSFGTYRDEQFF. CDR3 in DNA: TGCGCCAGCAGCTTCGGGACCTACCGGGATGAGCAGTTCTTC. The chain joins TRBV5-1 to TRBJ2-1, with D perhaps matching TRBD1 or TRBD2 (5 bases each). Trimming shortened V by 2 bases and J by 8 bases, and 14 bases separated the two germline ends. Germline V gene sequence: CDR1 SGHRS, CDR2 YFSETQ. The CDR3 is 14 amino acids.

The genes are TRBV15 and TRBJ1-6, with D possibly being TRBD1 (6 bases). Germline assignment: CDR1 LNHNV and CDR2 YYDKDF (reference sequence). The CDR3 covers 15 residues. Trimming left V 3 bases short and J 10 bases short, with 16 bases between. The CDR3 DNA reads TGTGCCACCAGCAGTGCGCCAACAGGGCGATCACCCCTCCACTTT. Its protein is CATSSAPTGRSPLHF.

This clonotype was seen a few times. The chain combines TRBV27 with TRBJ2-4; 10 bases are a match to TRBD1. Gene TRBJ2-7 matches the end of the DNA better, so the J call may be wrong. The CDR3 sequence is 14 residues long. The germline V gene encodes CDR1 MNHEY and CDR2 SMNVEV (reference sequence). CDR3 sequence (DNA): TGTGCCAGCAGTTTATGGACAGGGGGGGGCGAGCAGTACTTC. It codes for CASSLWTGGGEQYF.

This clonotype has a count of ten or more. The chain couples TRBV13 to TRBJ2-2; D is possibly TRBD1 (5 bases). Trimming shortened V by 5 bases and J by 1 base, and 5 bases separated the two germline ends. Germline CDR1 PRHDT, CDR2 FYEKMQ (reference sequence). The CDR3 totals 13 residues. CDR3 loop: CASSTGNTGELFF. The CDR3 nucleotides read TGTGCCAGCAGCACAGGGAACACCGGGGAGCTGTTTTTT. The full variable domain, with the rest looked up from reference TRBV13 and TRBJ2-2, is AAGVIQSPRHLIKEKRETATLKCYPIPRHDTVYWYQQGPGQDPQFLISFYEKMQSDKGSIPDRFSAQQFSDYHSELNMSSLELGDSALYFCASSTGNTGELFFGEGSRLTVL.

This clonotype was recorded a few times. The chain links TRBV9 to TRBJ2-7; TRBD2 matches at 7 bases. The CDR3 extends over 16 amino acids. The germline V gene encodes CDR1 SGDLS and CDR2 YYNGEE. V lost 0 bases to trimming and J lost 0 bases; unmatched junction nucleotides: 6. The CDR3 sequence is CASSVGGSGRSYEQYF. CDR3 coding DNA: TGTGCCAGCAGCGTAGGAGGTAGCGGGCGCTCCTACGAGCAGTACTTC. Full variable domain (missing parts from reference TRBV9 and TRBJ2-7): DSGVTQTPKHLITATGQRVTLRCSPRSGDLSVYWYQQSLDQGLQFLIQYYNGEERAKGNILERFSAQQFPDLHSELNLSSLELGDSALYFCASSVGGSGRSYEQYFGPGTRLTVT.

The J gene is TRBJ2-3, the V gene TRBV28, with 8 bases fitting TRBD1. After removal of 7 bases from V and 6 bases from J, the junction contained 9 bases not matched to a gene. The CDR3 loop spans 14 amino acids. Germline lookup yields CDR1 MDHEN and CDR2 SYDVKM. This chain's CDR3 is CASNPWTGTDTQYF. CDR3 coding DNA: TGTGCCAGCAATCCCTGGACAGGGACCGATACGCAGTATTTT.

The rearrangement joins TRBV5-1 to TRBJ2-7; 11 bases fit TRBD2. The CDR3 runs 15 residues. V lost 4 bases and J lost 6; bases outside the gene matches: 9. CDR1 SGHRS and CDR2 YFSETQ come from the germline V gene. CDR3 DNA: TGCGCCAGCAGCAGCAGACTAGCGGGAAATGGCGAGCAGTACTTC. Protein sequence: CASSSRLAGNGEQYF.

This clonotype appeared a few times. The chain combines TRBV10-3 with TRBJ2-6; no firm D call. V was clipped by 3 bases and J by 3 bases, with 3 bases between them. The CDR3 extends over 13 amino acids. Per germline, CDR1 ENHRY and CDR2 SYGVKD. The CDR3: CAISDGGANVLTF. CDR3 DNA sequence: TGTGCCATCAGTGACGGTGGGGCCAACGTCCTGACTTTC.

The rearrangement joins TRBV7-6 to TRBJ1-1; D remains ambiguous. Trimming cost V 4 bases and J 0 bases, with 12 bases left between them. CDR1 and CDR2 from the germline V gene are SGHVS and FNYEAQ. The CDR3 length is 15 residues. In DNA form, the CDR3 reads TGTGCCAGCAGCTACCGAGCAGCTCTGAACACTGAAGCTTTCTTT. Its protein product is CASSYRAALNTEAFF.

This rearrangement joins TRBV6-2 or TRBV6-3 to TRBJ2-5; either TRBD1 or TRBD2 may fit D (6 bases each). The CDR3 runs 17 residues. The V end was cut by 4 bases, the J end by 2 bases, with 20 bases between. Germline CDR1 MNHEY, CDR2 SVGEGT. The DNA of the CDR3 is TGTGCCAGCAGTTTACCTCCCACCCGGGGGCCTCAAGAGACCCAGTACTTC. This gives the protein CASSLPPTRGPQETQYF.

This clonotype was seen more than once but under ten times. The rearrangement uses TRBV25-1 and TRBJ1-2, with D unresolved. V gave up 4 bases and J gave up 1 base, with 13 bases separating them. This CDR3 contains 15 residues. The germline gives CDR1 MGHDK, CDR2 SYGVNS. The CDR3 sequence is CASSVPPVLNYGYTF. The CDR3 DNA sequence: TGTGCCAGCAGTGTTCCACCGGTCCTTAACTATGGCTACACCTTC.

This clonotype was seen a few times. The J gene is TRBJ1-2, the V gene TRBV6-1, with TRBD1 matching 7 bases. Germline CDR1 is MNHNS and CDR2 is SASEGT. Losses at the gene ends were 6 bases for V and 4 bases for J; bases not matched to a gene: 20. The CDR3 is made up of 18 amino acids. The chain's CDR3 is CASSNGAGTAPISYGYTF. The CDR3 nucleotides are TGTGCCAGCAGCAACGGGGCTGGGACAGCGCCCATTAGCTATGGCTACACCTTC.

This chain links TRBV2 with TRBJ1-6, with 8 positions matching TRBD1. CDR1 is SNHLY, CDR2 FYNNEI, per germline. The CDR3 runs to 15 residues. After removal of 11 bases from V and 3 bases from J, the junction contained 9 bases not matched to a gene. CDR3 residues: CARTDRGDYNSPLHF. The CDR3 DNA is TGTGCCCGAACCGACAGGGGCGACTATAATTCACCCCTCCACTTT.

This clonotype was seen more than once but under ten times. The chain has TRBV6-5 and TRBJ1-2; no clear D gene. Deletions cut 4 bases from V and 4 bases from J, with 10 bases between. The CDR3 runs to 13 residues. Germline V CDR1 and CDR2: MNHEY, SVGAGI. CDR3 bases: TGTGCCAGCAGTTCCCTCGGCGGCTATGGCTACACCTTC. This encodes CASSSLGGYGYTF.

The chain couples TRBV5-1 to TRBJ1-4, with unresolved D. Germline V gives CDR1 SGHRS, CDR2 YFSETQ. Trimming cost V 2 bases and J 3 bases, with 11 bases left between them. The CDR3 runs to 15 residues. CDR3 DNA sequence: TGCGCCAGCAGCTTTTCGGCCGGCGCTAATGAAAAACTGTTTTTT. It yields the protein CASSFSAGANEKLFF.

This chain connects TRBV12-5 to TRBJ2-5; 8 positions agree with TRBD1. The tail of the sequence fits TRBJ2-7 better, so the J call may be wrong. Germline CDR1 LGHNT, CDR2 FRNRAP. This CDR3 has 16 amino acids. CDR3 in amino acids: CASGLPKTGVGYEQYF. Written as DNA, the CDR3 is TGTGCTAGTGGTTTACCCAAGACAGGGGTTGGGTACGAGCAGTACTTC.

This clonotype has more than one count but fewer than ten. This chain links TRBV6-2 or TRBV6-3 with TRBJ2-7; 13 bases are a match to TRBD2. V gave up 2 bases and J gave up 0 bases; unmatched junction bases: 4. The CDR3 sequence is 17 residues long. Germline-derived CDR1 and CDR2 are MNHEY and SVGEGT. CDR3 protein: CASSYGLAGVFSYEQYF. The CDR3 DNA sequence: TGTGCCAGCAGTTACGGACTAGCGGGGGTTTTCTCCTACGAGCAGTACTTC.

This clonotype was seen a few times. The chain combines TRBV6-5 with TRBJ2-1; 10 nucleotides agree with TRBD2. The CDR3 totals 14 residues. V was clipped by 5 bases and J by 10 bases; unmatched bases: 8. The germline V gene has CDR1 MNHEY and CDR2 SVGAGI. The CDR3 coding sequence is TGTGCCAGCAGTCTAGCGGGAGTGTACGGGGAGCAGTTCTTC. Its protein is CASSLAGVYGEQFF.

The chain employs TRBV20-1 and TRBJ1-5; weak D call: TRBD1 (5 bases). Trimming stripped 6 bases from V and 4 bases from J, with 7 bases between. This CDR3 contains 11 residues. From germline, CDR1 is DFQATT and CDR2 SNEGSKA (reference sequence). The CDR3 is CSAGVNQPQHF. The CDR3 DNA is TGCAGTGCAGGGGTGAATCAGCCCCAGCATTTT.

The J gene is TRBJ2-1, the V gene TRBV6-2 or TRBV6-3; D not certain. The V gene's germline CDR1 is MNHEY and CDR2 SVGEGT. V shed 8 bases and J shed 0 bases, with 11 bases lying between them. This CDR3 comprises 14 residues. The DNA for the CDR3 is TGTGCCAGCGAAGCGCGAAGCTCCTACAATGAGCAGTTCTTC. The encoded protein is CASEARSSYNEQFF.

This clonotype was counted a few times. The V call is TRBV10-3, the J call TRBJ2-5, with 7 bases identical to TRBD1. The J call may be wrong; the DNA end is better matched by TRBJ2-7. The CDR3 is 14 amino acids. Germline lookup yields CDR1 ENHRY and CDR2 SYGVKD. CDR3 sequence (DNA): TGTGCCATCAGTTCCTCTGGGACAGTCTACGAGCAGTACTTC. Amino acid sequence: CAISSSGTVYEQYF.

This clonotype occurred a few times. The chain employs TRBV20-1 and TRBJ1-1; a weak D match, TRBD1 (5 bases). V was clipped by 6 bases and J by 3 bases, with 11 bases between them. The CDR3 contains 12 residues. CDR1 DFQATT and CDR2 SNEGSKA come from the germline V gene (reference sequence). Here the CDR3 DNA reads TGCAGTGCCAGACAGACTGACACTGAAGCTTTCTTT. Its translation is CSARQTDTEAFF.

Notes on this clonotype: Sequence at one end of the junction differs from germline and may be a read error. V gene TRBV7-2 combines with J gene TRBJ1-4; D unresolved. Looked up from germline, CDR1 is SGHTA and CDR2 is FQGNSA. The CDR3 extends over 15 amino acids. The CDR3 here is CASSFGRTINEKLFF. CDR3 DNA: TGTGCCAGCAGCTTCGGACGGACTATTAATGAAAAGCTGTTTTTT.

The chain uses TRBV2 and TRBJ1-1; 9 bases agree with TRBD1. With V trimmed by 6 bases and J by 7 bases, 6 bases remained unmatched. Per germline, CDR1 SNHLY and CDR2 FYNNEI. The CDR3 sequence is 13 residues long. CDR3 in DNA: TGTGCCAGCAGGCTAACAGGGGGCTTTGAAGCTTTCTTT. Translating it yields CASRLTGGFEAFF. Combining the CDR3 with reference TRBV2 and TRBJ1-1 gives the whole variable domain EPEVTQTPSHQVTQMGQEVILRCVPISNHLYFYWYRQILGQKVEFLVSFYNNEISEKSEIFDDQFSVERPDGSNFTLKIRSTKLEDSAMYFCASRLTGGFEAFFGQGTRLTVV.

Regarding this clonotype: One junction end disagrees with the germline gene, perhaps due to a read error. DNA for the CDR3: TGTGCCGGCAGCCAAGATTTGATTCCGGGAGGGCCCTCGGCCTACAATGAGCAGTTCTTC. As protein: CAGSQDLIPGGPSAYNEQFF. V usage is TRBV3-1 and J usage is TRBJ2-1, with 8 bases that match TRBD2. This CDR3 comprises 20 residues. CDR1 LGHDT and CDR2 YNNKEL come from the germline V gene (reference sequence).

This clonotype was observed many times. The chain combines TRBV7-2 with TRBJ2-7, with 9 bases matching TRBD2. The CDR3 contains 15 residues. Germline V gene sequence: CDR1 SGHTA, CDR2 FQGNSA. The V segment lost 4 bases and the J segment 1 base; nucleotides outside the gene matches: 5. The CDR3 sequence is CASSSGLALSYEQYF. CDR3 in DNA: TGTGCCAGCAGCTCGGGACTAGCACTATCCTACGAGCAGTACTTC.

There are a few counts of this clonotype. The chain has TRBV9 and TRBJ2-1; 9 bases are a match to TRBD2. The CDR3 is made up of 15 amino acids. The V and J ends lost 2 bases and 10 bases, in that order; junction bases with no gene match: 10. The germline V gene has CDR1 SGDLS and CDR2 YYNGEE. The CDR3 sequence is CASSVDGGGAKEQFF. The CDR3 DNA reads TGTGCCAGCAGCGTGGACGGCGGGGGGGCAAAAGAGCAGTTCTTC.